A selection of T cell receptor beta chains follows, all from one sample in a study of T cells after yellow fever vaccination. TCRdb ran MiXCR on the 5' RACE reads and lists one entry per CDR3 protein. The sample includes more than 450,000 distinct CDR3 sequences, 21% of them seen just once. The specimen was PBMCs, collected approximately 22 days after the first yellow fever vaccination. The receptors derive from a man aged 18 to 30 who received the YFV17D yellow fever vaccine. The conserved cysteine and the conserved F or W are not part of the CDR3 here. The order of the fields is J gene, V gene, CDR3 protein.

J gene: TRBJ2-1
V gene: TRBV5-1
CDR3 protein: ASSSRDRGGEQF

J gene: TRBJ1-5
V gene: TRBV12-3/TRBV12-4
CDR3 protein: ASSPSYSNQPQH

J gene: TRBJ2-1
V gene: TRBV14
CDR3 protein: ASSLRGTVYNEQF

J gene: TRBJ1-5
V gene: TRBV5-6
CDR3 protein: ASSFWDRGRFQPQH

J gene: TRBJ2-1
V gene: TRBV19
CDR3 protein: ASRLAGDPSGDEQF

J gene: TRBJ2-4
V gene: TRBV27
CDR3 protein: ASSRAGVAKNIQY

J gene: TRBJ2-1
V gene: TRBV29-1
CDR3 protein: SAPGLLNEQF

J gene: TRBJ2-2
V gene: TRBV20-1
CDR3 protein: SAPEPGRNTGELF

J gene: TRBJ1-1
V gene: TRBV29-1
CDR3 protein: SVGPGLPEAF

J gene: TRBJ1-1
V gene: TRBV12-3/TRBV12-4
CDR3 protein: ASTRATATEAF

J gene: TRBJ1-5
V gene: TRBV6-1
CDR3 protein: ASSDGQGNYQPQH

J gene: TRBJ1-3
V gene: TRBV7-6
CDR3 protein: ASARVPGNTIY

J gene: TRBJ2-7
V gene: TRBV4-1
CDR3 protein: ASSQAGRDTVQY

J gene: TRBJ2-1
V gene: TRBV7-9
CDR3 protein: ASSPRRGSVSHEQF

J gene: TRBJ2-1
V gene: TRBV5-1
CDR3 protein: ASSPVGAGRGTYNEQF

J gene: TRBJ1-1
V gene: TRBV5-1
CDR3 protein: ATASMSRNTEAF

J gene: TRBJ2-6
V gene: TRBV5-1
CDR3 protein: ASSLEGHTGANVLT

J gene: TRBJ2-7
V gene: TRBV7-9
CDR3 protein: ASSLRTSGQY

J gene: TRBJ2-3
V gene: TRBV4-3
CDR3 protein: ASSQAESGTGMD

J gene: TRBJ2-3
V gene: TRBV7-6
CDR3 protein: ASSLGAQDTQY

J gene: TRBJ2-1
V gene: TRBV5-1
CDR3 protein: ASSLGQAAGHYNEQF

J gene: TRBJ2-2
V gene: TRBV20-1
CDR3 protein: SARVPGRSGELF

J gene: TRBJ1-2
V gene: TRBV7-9
CDR3 protein: ASSPGMGEVGYT

J gene: TRBJ2-2
V gene: TRBV5-4
CDR3 protein: ASSDATGANTGELF

J gene: TRBJ2-5
V gene: TRBV9
CDR3 protein: ASSVGGRHSQETQY

J gene: TRBJ2-3
V gene: TRBV29-1
CDR3 protein: SVEPPGVGTQY

J gene: TRBJ1-1
V gene: TRBV16
CDR3 protein: ASSQTLNTEAF

J gene: TRBJ1-3
V gene: TRBV7-3
CDR3 protein: ASSPDSRGNTIY

J gene: TRBJ1-2
V gene: TRBV9
CDR3 protein: ASSGRFYGYT

J gene: TRBJ2-1
V gene: TRBV25-1
CDR3 protein: ASSYGGGNEQF

J gene: TRBJ2-1
V gene: TRBV9
CDR3 protein: ASSPFLGSGNEQF

J gene: TRBJ2-1
V gene: TRBV20-1
CDR3 protein: SALAAGEQF

J gene: TRBJ1-1
V gene: TRBV6-1
CDR3 protein: ASSPRPADTEAF

J gene: TRBJ1-2
V gene: TRBV7-2
CDR3 protein: ASSLAVGDQSRSNGYT

J gene: TRBJ1-1
V gene: TRBV27
CDR3 protein: ASRSGQEYTEAF

J gene: TRBJ2-3
V gene: TRBV18
CDR3 protein: ASSGSETDSTDTQY

J gene: TRBJ2-3
V gene: TRBV19
CDR3 protein: ASSIRGTLTTDTQY

J gene: TRBJ2-3
V gene: TRBV19
CDR3 protein: ASSVLAGGRTDTQY

J gene: TRBJ2-3
V gene: TRBV20-1
CDR3 protein: SARAGNAQTDTQY

J gene: TRBJ1-6
V gene: TRBV7-2
CDR3 protein: ASSLGPIQISPLH

J gene: TRBJ2-7
V gene: TRBV3-1
CDR3 protein: ASSLGLGTYEQY

J gene: TRBJ2-5
V gene: TRBV6-1
CDR3 protein: ASTPGLAGGPIETQY

J gene: TRBJ1-2
V gene: TRBV3-1
CDR3 protein: ARGLRQCGYT

J gene: TRBJ2-3
V gene: TRBV6-2/TRBV6-3
CDR3 protein: ASSYSLGTFGTDTQY

J gene: TRBJ1-2
V gene: TRBV7-2
CDR3 protein: ASSSTGDYGYT

J gene: TRBJ1-3
V gene: TRBV9
CDR3 protein: ASSVTGGSGNTIY

J gene: TRBJ2-5
V gene: TRBV7-8
CDR3 protein: ASSFPGTSGGSETQY

J gene: TRBJ2-2
V gene: TRBV5-1
CDR3 protein: ASSLRTDTGELF

J gene: TRBJ2-1
V gene: TRBV4-1
CDR3 protein: ASSQVENNEQF

J gene: TRBJ1-1
V gene: TRBV6-1
CDR3 protein: AIKRQGNTEAF

J gene: TRBJ2-5
V gene: TRBV11-2
CDR3 protein: ASSAPGAGRNKGETQY